This T cell receptor beta chain was profiled in a study of Graves' ophthalmopathy and Graves' hyperthyroidism. Study-wide points: The 13-signature model separated ophthalmopathy from stable hyperthyroidism at 85% to 90% sensitivity and nearly 83% specificity.

Trimming stripped 5 bases from V and 3 bases from J, with 13 bases between. CDR1 is SGHAT, CDR2 FQDESV, per germline (reference sequence). The CDR3 is 15 amino acids. This clonotype was observed many times. As yet, its antigen is unknown. Uncontrolled infections, other autoimmune diseases, pregnancy or lactation barred patients from enrollment. Amplified TCR beta CDR3 regions were obtained using RNA transcripts as template. First-round RT-PCR employed HTBI primers, with a second-round multiplex PCR after it. TCRdb independently ran MiXCR on the multiplex PCR reads; one entry per CDR3 protein. Of roughly 400,000 distinct CDR3 sequences listed, about 16% are singletons.

The V and J genes are TRBV11-1 and TRBJ2-2, with D perhaps TRBD1 or TRBD2 (6 bases each). The source material was peripheral blood. The TCR comes from a woman aged 18-29 years with Graves' ophthalmopathy. CDR3 sequence: CASSPSGAHTGELFF. The CDR3 DNA is TGTGCCAGCAGCCCCTCGGGGGCACACACCGGGGAGCTGTTTTTT.